The 9 T cell receptor beta chains below were found in one sample sequenced in a study of blood T cell repertoires in COVID-19. Here immunoSEQ multiplex PCR was the method, and the copy in TCRdb shows in-frame clones only, minus some. The sample contains roughly 250,000 clones, approximately 79% of which appear only once. The sequenced sample consisted of peripheral blood. The receptors were sampled from a woman in her thirties or forties with active or convalescent COVID-19.

The chain couples TRBV7-9 to TRBJ1-4; D may be TRBD1 (6 bases). With 1 base removed from V and 6 bases from J, the gap between germline ends came to 12 bases. CDR1 is SEHNR and CDR2 is FQNEAQ in the germline V gene (reference sequence). The CDR3 is 15 amino acids. The CDR3 DNA reads TGTGCCAGCAGCTTAGGACACAGGGTGGATGAAAAACTGTTTTTT. Amino acid sequence: CASSLGHRVDEKLFF.

The CDR3 sequence: CASSPIRTGTETQYF. DNA of the CDR3: TGTGCCAGCAGCCCCATCAGGACAGGGACGGAGACCCAGTACTTC. The chain combines TRBV27 with TRBJ2-5, with TRBD1 matching over 8 bases. This CDR3 is 15 amino acids long. From germline, CDR1 is MNHEY and CDR2 SMNVEV (reference sequence). Trimming at V came to 6 bases and at J to 5 bases, leaving 11 bases not matched to a gene.

This clone occurred once. This rearrangement joins TRBV10-2 to TRBJ1-2; D is uncertain. Germline-derived CDR1 and CDR2 are WSHSY and SAAADI. V was shortened by 0 bases and J by 8 bases, with 16 bases between the two germline ends. The CDR3 is made up of 15 amino acids. Here the CDR3 reads CASSESLGPSGGYTF. CDR3 sequence (DNA): TGCGCCAGCAGTGAGTCGCTGGGCCCAAGCGGCGGCTACACCTTC.

The chain carries TRBV5-4 and TRBJ1-4, with TRBD1 matching over 7 bases. CDR1 and CDR2 from the germline V gene are SGHNT and YYREEE (reference sequence). The CDR3 covers 14 residues. The junction had 5 bases not matched to a gene; V was cut back by 4 bases and J by 5 bases. CDR3 region: CASSGGQPNEKLFF. As DNA, the CDR3 is TGTGCCAGCAGCGGGGGACAGCCGAATGAAAAACTGTTTTTT.

This sequence joins TRBV6-4 and TRBJ1-6; no reliable D call. Germline V gene lookup returns CDR1 MRHNA and CDR2 SNTAGT. Trimming pared 6 bases from V and 5 bases from J, leaving 14 bases between. This CDR3 contains 15 residues. CDR3 in amino acids: CASSPGVGDNSPLHF. The CDR3 DNA is TGTGCCAGCAGCCCCGGGGTGGGCGATAATTCACCCCTCCACTTT.

The gene calls are TRBV5-6 and TRBJ2-7, with D maybe TRBD2 (5 bases). The germline V gene encodes CDR1 SGHDT and CDR2 YYEEEE. This CDR3 spans 15 amino acids. V lost 5 bases and J lost 1, with 16 bases in between. CDR3 DNA sequence: TGTGCCAGCAGGGAGGTGGGTGCCCAGTCCTACGAGCAGTACGTC. Translation: CASREVGAQSYEQYV.

This clone was counted a few times. V and J are TRBV7-3 and TRBJ2-2; 7 nucleotides agree with TRBD1. With V trimmed by 6 bases and J by 5 bases, 6 bases remained unmatched. Germline loops: CDR1 SGHTA, CDR2 FQGTGA. The CDR3 spans 14 residues. CDR3 region: CASSRDRGTGELFF. The CDR3 nucleotides read TGTGCCAGCAGTCGGGACAGAGGGACCGGGGAGCTGTTTTTT.

This chain links TRBV24-1 with TRBJ2-3; TRBD2 might be the D (6 bases). The length of the CDR3 is 16 residues. The V end was cut by 3 bases, the J end by 1 base, with 13 bases between. From germline, CDR1 is KGHDR and CDR2 SFDVKD. The chain's CDR3 is CATSDPAGGRTDTQYF. The CDR3 DNA reads as TGTGCCACCAGTGATCCGGCCGGGGGACGCACAGATACGCAGTATTTT.

The V and J genes are TRBV6-5 and TRBJ1-4; the D gene is possibly TRBD1 (6 bases). The germline gives CDR1 MNHEY, CDR2 SVGAGI. The CDR3 loop spans 16 amino acids. Deletions cut 0 bases from V and 7 bases from J, with 15 bases between. For the CDR3, the DNA is TGTGCCAGCAGTTACTCGTCCGGGACATCTTCTGAAAAACTGTTTTTT. Translation: CASSYSSGTSSEKLFF.